This TCR beta chain was recorded in a study of blood T cell repertoires in COVID-19. The wider study: PBMCs, B-cell-depleted T cells, or T cells were the source of the cDNA or gDNA that made up the material.

In the study's own analysis: Nucleated cell counts were estimated from reference gene primer amplification. Only in-frame clones appear in the TCRdb table, and some are missing; sequencing was by immunoSEQ multiplex PCR. The DNA was the basis for D and trimming; V, J and clone size are from that table. This sample has fewer than 450,000 clones; roughly 86% occur once, and the top ten carry more than 2%. This CDR3 is 19 amino acids long. The germline V gene has CDR1 SGDLS and CDR2 YYNGEE. Unmatched junction bases numbered 10, after V lost 4 bases and J lost 0 bases. Study members were between roughly 18 and 90 years old and lived in 24 US regions. Participants' own reports of clinical history determined their cohort assignment.

This TCR derives from a middle-aged woman with acute COVID-19. The sequenced material came from PBMCs or T cells enriched from blood (not recorded which). The V and J genes are TRBV9 and TRBJ2-1; 13 bases are shared with TRBD2. In nucleotides, the CDR3 is TGTGCCAGCAGCTTACCGACTAGCGGGGGGCCTAGCTCCTACAATGAGCAGTTCTTC. Protein product: CASSLPTSGGPSSYNEQFF.